The 29 T cell receptor beta chains in this list originate from one sample, sequenced in a study of CD8 T cells in ankylosing spondylitis. TCRdb analysed the 5' RACE reads with MiXCR anew, one entry per CDR3 protein. The data show about 140,000 distinct CDR3 sequences, roughly 8.3% seen once. Specimen: synovial fluid, either unsorted or a sorted T cell fraction (not recorded which). These receptors originate from a male donor with ankylosing spondylitis.

The CDR3 DNA is TGTGCCAGCAGCCTGATGGCCCTAACTAATTCACCCCTCCACTTT. Translated, it gives CASSLMALTNSPLHF. The chain employs TRBV27 and TRBJ1-6; no reliable D call. The CDR3 sequence is 15 residues long. Germline V gene data show CDR1 as MNHEY and CDR2 as SMNVEV (reference sequence). V lost 6 bases and J 6 bases, leaving 15 bases between the germline ends.

With respect to this clonotype: Since a much larger clone is just one base distant, this may be a read error. This chain's CDR3 is CASSPIGGSNQLQHF. In DNA form, the CDR3 reads TGTGCCAGCAGCCCCATCGGGGGTAGCAATCAGCTCCAGCATTTT. J is TRBJ1-5 and V is TRBV4-2; D possibly corresponds to TRBD1 (5 bases). The CDR3 is 15 amino acids. The germline CDR1 and CDR2 sequences are LGHNA and YNFKEQ.

The rearrangement links TRBV24-1 to TRBJ2-5; 11 positions match TRBD2. Unmatched junction bases numbered 7, after V lost 2 bases and J lost 0 bases. CDR3 length equals 18 residues. From germline, CDR1 is KGHDR and CDR2 SFDVKD. CDR3 region: CATSDSLTSGDYQETQYF. In DNA form, the CDR3 reads TGTGCCACCAGTGATTCACTGACTAGCGGGGATTACCAAGAGACCCAGTACTTC.

This chain joins TRBV20-1 and TRBJ1-1; D unclear. Trimming stripped 6 bases from V and 0 bases from J, with 8 bases between. Germline CDR1 DFQATT, CDR2 SNEGSKA (reference sequence). The CDR3 is made up of 12 amino acids. The CDR3, as DNA: TGCAGTGCCGGCCCAATGAACACTGAAGCTTTCTTT. Protein sequence: CSAGPMNTEAFF.

In its sample, this clonotype was seen a few times. This sequence joins TRBV28 and TRBJ1-1; D call uncertain. The CDR3 has 14 residues. The ends were cut back, 4 bases at V and 5 bases at J, with 14 bases in the middle. CDR1 is MDHEN, CDR2 SYDVKM, per germline. CDR3 protein: CASSSEGERTEAFF. CDR3 DNA: TGTGCCAGCAGTTCCGAGGGAGAGCGGACTGAAGCTTTCTTT.

A remark on this clonotype: A junction boundary mismatches the germline segment, possibly from a read error. The V and J genes are TRBV27 and TRBJ1-1; no firm D call. CDR1 and CDR2 from the germline V gene are MNHEY and SMNVEV (reference sequence). There are 15 residues in the CDR3. In DNA form, the CDR3 reads TGTGCCAGCAGAACTTGGGGTTATTCGAACACTAAAGCTTTCTTT. This codes for CASRTWGYSNTKAFF.

Ten or more counts support this clonotype. The J gene is TRBJ2-7, the V gene TRBV7-9, with 8 positions matching TRBD1. The CDR3 totals 14 residues. The trim removed 5 bases at V and 3 bases at J, leaving 6 bases unmatched. CDR1 is SEHNR and CDR2 is FQNEAQ in the germline V gene (reference sequence). CDR3 nucleotide sequence: TGTGCCAGCAGCCGAGGACAGGGTGTCTACGAGCAGTACTTC. Amino acids: CASSRGQGVYEQYF.

Only a few counts were recorded for this clonotype. V is TRBV7-9 and J is TRBJ2-5; the match to TRBD1 covers 7 bases. V lost 3 bases, J lost 3 bases, and 7 bases stayed unmatched. The V gene's germline CDR1 is SEHNR and CDR2 FQNEAQ (reference sequence). This CDR3 comprises 15 residues. CDR3 in amino acids: CASSFWTGGEETQYF. The CDR3 DNA follows: TGTGCCAGCAGCTTCTGGACAGGTGGGGAAGAGACCCAGTACTTC.

This clonotype came up many times. V and J are TRBV24-1 and TRBJ2-3; D not resolved. Germline V gene lookup returns CDR1 KGHDR and CDR2 SFDVKD. This CDR3 spans 13 amino acids. Trimming cost V 9 bases and J 1 base, with 10 bases left between them. In DNA, the CDR3 is TGTGCCACCGGTGCTCGGGGCACAGATACGCAGTATTTT. Its translation: CATGARGTDTQYF.

Only a few counts were recorded for this clonotype. This chain links TRBV29-1 with TRBJ1-1; no clear D gene. V was pared by 7 bases and J by 4 bases, with 10 bases between. The CDR3 runs to 11 residues. The germline V gene has CDR1 SQVTM and CDR2 ANQGSEA. The CDR3 here is CSGQRFTEAFF. CDR3 DNA sequence: TGCAGCGGGCAGAGGTTCACTGAAGCTTTCTTT.

J is TRBJ2-6 and V is TRBV24-1; 9 nucleotides agree with TRBD2. Germline loops: CDR1 KGHDR, CDR2 SFDVKD. The CDR3 loop spans 21 amino acids. V lost 7 bases to trimming and J lost 0 bases; unmatched junction nucleotides: 18. This chain's CDR3 is CATSPGGASGAFDSGANVLTF. CDR3 coding DNA: TGTGCCACCAGCCCTGGGGGGGCTAGCGGGGCCTTTGACTCTGGGGCCAACGTCCTGACTTTC.

In this sample, this clonotype turned up many times. The rearrangement joins TRBV7-2 to TRBJ2-1, with TRBD1 identical over 9 bases. This CDR3 is 13 amino acids long. After removal of 6 bases from V and 9 bases from J, the junction contained 6 bases not matched to a gene. In germline, CDR1 is SGHTA, CDR2 FQGNSA. Written as DNA, the CDR3 is TGTGCCAGCAGAAGGGACAGGGCCGTTGAGCAGTTCTTC. This encodes CASRRDRAVEQFF.

This rearrangement joins TRBV3-1 to TRBJ2-5; 11 bases align to TRBD2. The germline V gene encodes CDR1 LGHDT and CDR2 YNNKEL (reference sequence). Germline trimming cut 2 bases from V and 0 bases from J; bases unmatched to any gene: 5. CDR3 size: 17 residues. The CDR3 sequence: CASSQLAGGPHQETQYF. The DNA of the CDR3 is TGTGCCAGCAGCCAACTAGCGGGGGGCCCACACCAAGAGACCCAGTACTTC.

The gene calls are TRBV5-1 and TRBJ2-2, with D possibly matching TRBD1 (5 bases). The germline gives CDR1 SGHRS, CDR2 YFSETQ. V lost 5 bases, J lost 14 bases, and 16 bases lay in between. This CDR3 is 12 amino acids long. The CDR3 here is CASRDVGRALFF. Written as DNA, the CDR3 is TGCGCCAGCAGAGATGTGGGGCGCGCCCTGTTTTTT.

This clonotype was seen many times. The J gene is TRBJ1-2, the V gene TRBV28, with D unclear. The V gene lost 7 bases and the J gene lost 4 bases, with 10 bases spanning the gap. There are 12 residues in the CDR3. Germline CDR1 MDHEN, CDR2 SYDVKM. The CDR3: CASMELRYGYTF. The CDR3 DNA reads TGTGCCAGCATGGAGCTCCGCTATGGCTACACCTTC.

This clonotype was counted at least ten times. This chain links TRBV25-1 with TRBJ2-7; 8 bases line up with TRBD1. The germline V gene encodes CDR1 MGHDK and CDR2 SYGVNS. The J segment lost 2 bases and the V segment lost 5 bases, leaving 8 bases of the junction unmatched. This CDR3 contains 15 residues. The CDR3: CASSPSNRGTYEQYF. The CDR3 DNA follows: TGTGCCAGCAGTCCTTCCAACAGGGGGACCTACGAGCAGTACTTC.

This clonotype was seen many times. The CDR3 spells CASSGGGSGNTIYF. As DNA, the CDR3 is TGTGCCAGCTCTGGAGGTGGCTCTGGAAACACCATATATTTT. The V and J genes are TRBV27 and TRBJ1-3; D not certain. Germline-derived CDR1 and CDR2 are MNHEY and SMNVEV (reference sequence). Trimming pared 8 bases from V and 0 bases from J, leaving 11 bases between. CDR3 size: 14 residues.

The chain recombines TRBV3-1 with TRBJ2-3, with a possible D match to TRBD2 (7 bases). In germline, CDR1 is LGHDT, CDR2 YNNKEL (reference sequence). The CDR3 extends over 17 amino acids. V was clipped by 3 bases and J by 4 bases, with 20 bases between them. CDR3 coding DNA: TGTGCCAGCAGCCAGACTTTTAGGGGGGGAGTATCAGATACGCAGTATTTT. As protein: CASSQTFRGGVSDTQYF.

This clonotype appeared a few times. The rearrangement uses TRBV2 and TRBJ2-7, with 11 bases aligning to TRBD1. Germline trimming cut 10 bases from V and 4 bases from J; bases unmatched to any gene: 12. CDR1 is SNHLY, CDR2 FYNNEI, per germline. This CDR3 comprises 15 residues. Written as DNA, the CDR3 is TGTGCCATCAAGACCCGGGACAGGGGGAAGTACGAGCAGTACTTC. Translated: CAIKTRDRGKYEQYF.

The chain is built from TRBV4-2 and TRBJ2-5; TRBD2 matches at 8 bases. The V segment lost 0 bases and the J segment 4 bases; nucleotides outside the gene matches: 10. The CDR3 sequence is 17 residues long. In germline, CDR1 is LGHNA, CDR2 YNFKEQ. The CDR3 region is CASSQDGQAGARETQYF. As DNA, the CDR3 is TGTGCCAGCAGCCAAGATGGGCAAGCGGGAGCCCGAGAGACCCAGTACTTC.

This clonotype showed up many times. This rearrangement joins TRBV6-5 to TRBJ1-2, with 7 bases matching TRBD1. Germline V gives CDR1 MNHEY, CDR2 SVGAGI. This CDR3 is built from 14 residues. After removal of 4 bases from V and 4 bases from J, the junction contained 6 bases not matched to a gene. Here the CDR3 DNA reads TGTGCCAGCAGTTTTGGGGGACAGCCCTATGGCTACACCTTC. Encoded protein: CASSFGGQPYGYTF.

This clonotype was seen a handful of times. The genes are TRBV11-1 and TRBJ1-1; perhaps TRBD1 as D (5 bases). V was trimmed by 0 bases and J by 4 bases, leaving 9 bases between them. This CDR3 is 14 amino acids long. Germline CDR1 SGHAT, CDR2 FQDESV (reference sequence). The CDR3 DNA is TGTGCCAGCAGCTTAGCAAGGGGAAGCACTGAAGCTTTCTTT. Residues: CASSLARGSTEAFF.

The CDR3 loop reads CASSSGTTSDTQYF. In DNA, the CDR3 is TGTGCCAGCAGTTCCGGGACTACCTCAGATACGCAGTATTTT. The chain joins TRBV28 to TRBJ2-3; TRBD2 matches at 7 bases. Germline CDR1 MDHEN, CDR2 SYDVKM. With V trimmed by 4 bases and J by 4 bases, 5 bases remained unmatched. There are 14 residues in the CDR3.

In its sample, this clonotype was seen many times. The CDR3 loop reads CASSTLGEGQPQHF. CDR3 in DNA: TGTGCCAGCAGCACCTTGGGTGAGGGACAGCCCCAGCATTTT. V usage is TRBV28 and J usage is TRBJ1-5; D call uncertain. The CDR3 length is 14 residues. The germline gives CDR1 MDHEN, CDR2 SYDVKM. V gave up 6 bases and J gave up 7 bases, with 16 bases separating them.

The rearrangement links TRBV4-3 to TRBJ2-5; no clear D. The CDR3 covers 14 residues. Germline V gene sequence: CDR1 LGHNA, CDR2 YSLEER. V lost 4 bases to trimming and J lost 5 bases, with 14 bases between them. DNA for the CDR3: TGCGCCAGCAGCCCAACGTTCCCCCGGGAGACCCAGTACTTC. It codes for CASSPTFPRETQYF.

There are many counts of this clonotype. The rearrangement uses TRBV4-2 and TRBJ1-3; D is ambiguous. V lost 0 bases to trimming and J lost 0 bases, with 15 bases between them. The CDR3 runs to 18 residues. Germline V gene data show CDR1 as LGHNA and CDR2 as YNFKEQ. CDR3 in DNA: TGTGCCAGCAGCCAAGACGTATCGTACTACTCCTCTGGAAACACCATATATTTT. Protein: CASSQDVSYYSSGNTIYF.

The table lists this clonotype with a count of one. V is TRBV6-2 or TRBV6-3 and J is TRBJ2-5, with 11 nucleotides matching TRBD1. The length of the CDR3 is 16 residues. V was pared by 6 bases and J by 5 bases, with 11 bases of the junction left unmatched. In germline, CDR1 is MNHEY, CDR2 SVGEGT. The CDR3, as DNA: TGTGCCAGCAGCCCGGGAAGGACAGGGGGCTTTGAGACCCAGTACTTC. Translating gives CASSPGRTGGFETQYF.

This chain uses TRBV5-6 with TRBJ1-1; D unresolved. The V end lost 0 bases, the J end lost 0 bases, and 9 bases lay between the germline ends. The CDR3 has 15 amino acids. The germline CDR1 and CDR2 sequences are SGHDT and YYEEEE. As DNA, the CDR3 is TGTGCCAGCAGCTTGGCTTACAGAATGAACACTGAAGCTTTCTTT. Translated, it gives CASSLAYRMNTEAFF.

To note about this clonotype: One end of the junction fails to match germline, which may point to a read error. The chain is built from TRBV5-6 and TRBJ1-2, with 7 bases that match TRBD1. Germline CDR1 SGHDT, CDR2 YYEEEE. This CDR3 is built from 12 residues. CDR3 in amino acids: CAISPGGYGYTF. CDR3 bases: TGTGCCATCAGCCCAGGGGGGTATGGCTACACCTTC.